This TCR beta chain appears in the sequencing data of a study of blood T cell repertoires in COVID-19. Generated by immunoSEQ multiplex PCR, the TCRdb table keeps only in-frame clones and is missing some. In the table there are tens of thousands of clones, roughly four fifths of which are singletons. This CDR3 spans 17 amino acids. The V segment lost 6 bases and the J segment 2 bases; nucleotides outside the gene matches: 13. CDR1 and CDR2 (germline): SGHTA, FQGNSA. The clonotype was recovered from a human donor in a cohort sampled during active COVID-19. The chain employs TRBV7-2 and TRBJ2-5, with TRBD2 identical over 9 bases. The material sequenced was peripheral blood. For the CDR3, the DNA is TGTGCCAGCAGTTTTAGTGGGGCGGGGGGGAAGCAAGAGACCCAGTACTTC. Its protein is CASSFSGAGGKQETQYF. Variable domain in full (rest from reference TRBV7-2 and TRBJ2-5): GAGVSQSPSNKVTEKGKDVELRCDPISGHTALYWYRQSLGQGLEFLIYFQGNSAPDKSGLPSDRFSAERTGGSVSTLTIQRTQQEDSAVYLCASSFSGAGGKQETQYFGPGTRLLVL.